These 26 T cell receptor beta chains share one sample of origin, sequenced in a study of T cells expressing NK-cell markers. TCRdb reprocessed the 5' RACE reads and stores each CDR3 protein as one record, lacking DNA. The sample data list some 500,000 distinct CDR3 sequences. Sequenced material: blood T cells: a sorted CD56 or NKG2C T cell subset, CD4+ or CD8+ T cells, or bulk PBMC T cells (not recorded which). These receptors were taken from a woman in her fifties or sixties in good health.

The chain carries TRBV5-1 and TRBJ2-1; as DNA is missing, the TRBD2 call by TCRdb cannot be tested. The CDR3 has 14 residues. Germline CDR1 is SGHRS and CDR2 is YFSETQ. CDR3 sequence: CASSSLAGVSEQFF.

The chain has TRBV12-3 or TRBV12-4 and TRBJ2-7; without DNA, the TCRdb call of TRBD1 cannot be checked. This CDR3 is 15 amino acids long. CDR3 sequence: CASSRGGGFGYEQYF.

V is TRBV6-5 and J is TRBJ2-3; the D call from TCRdb, TRBD1, cannot be confirmed without DNA. Germline V gene lookup returns CDR1 MNHEY and CDR2 SVGAGI. This CDR3 region has 16 residues. The CDR3 protein is CASSYQPGLAADTQYF.

The gene calls are TRBV11-3 and TRBJ2-1. Germline V gene lookup returns CDR1 SGHNT and CDR2 YENEEA. This CDR3 is built from 16 residues. The CDR3 is CASSLVGWEVNNEQFF.

The V and J genes are TRBV30 and TRBJ1-2; TCRdb picks TRBD1, but there is no DNA to check that call. Germline values: CDR1 GTSNPN, CDR2 SVGIG (reference sequence). This CDR3 region has 11 residues. CDR3 in amino acids: CAYYRENGYTF.

The chain is built from TRBV29-1 and TRBJ1-3; the TCRdb D gene call, TRBD1, has no DNA to confirm it. This CDR3 comprises 16 residues. Germline V gene sequence: CDR1 SQVTM, CDR2 ANQGSEA. The CDR3 sequence is CSVGIPLAPTGNTIYF.

The chain employs TRBV10-3 and TRBJ2-7; TCRdb picks TRBD1, but there is no DNA to check that call. In germline, CDR1 is ENHRY, CDR2 SYGVKD. The CDR3 sequence is 14 residues long. CDR3 in amino acids: CAIRHGTARYEQYF.

The genes are TRBV6-2 or TRBV6-3 and TRBJ2-4; the TRBD1 assignment by TCRdb is unverifiable without DNA. Germline CDR1 and CDR2: MNHEY and SVGEGT. The CDR3 runs to 14 residues. CDR3 in amino acids: CASSYDPRGNIQYF.

The CDR3 loop reads CSARAYNGEQFF. The V and J genes are TRBV20-1 and TRBJ2-1. The CDR3 has 12 amino acids. Germline V lookup: CDR1 DFQATT, CDR2 SNEGSKA (reference sequence).

CDR3 in amino acids: CASSLTGIVTDTQYF. The chain is built from TRBV12-3 or TRBV12-4 and TRBJ2-3; TCRdb's assignment of TRBD1 cannot be checked, as there is no DNA. The CDR3 length is 15 residues.

The V and J genes are TRBV9 and TRBJ2-1. The CDR3 spans 13 residues. Germline CDR1 SGDLS, CDR2 YYNGEE. The CDR3 loop is CASSVGVGNEQFF.

The chain carries TRBV27 and TRBJ2-5; with no DNA, the TCRdb D assignment of TRBD2 cannot be verified. Germline values: CDR1 MNHEY, CDR2 SMNVEV (reference sequence). This CDR3 has 17 residues. The CDR3 loop reads CASSSLTTGRGRETQYF.

The V and J genes are TRBV11-3 and TRBJ2-1; the TCRdb call, TRBD2, lacks DNA for checking. Germline values: CDR1 SGHNT, CDR2 YENEEA. This CDR3 spans 13 amino acids. The CDR3 protein is CASSLVLAREQFF.

The CDR3 region is CASRSFTDSYNEQFF. The chain couples TRBV14 to TRBJ2-1. The germline gives CDR1 SGHDN, CDR2 FVKESK. The CDR3 has 15 amino acids. Variable domain in full (rest from reference TRBV14 and TRBJ2-1): EAGVTQFPSHSVIEKGQTVTLRCDPISGHDNLYWYRRVMGKEIKFLLHFVKESKQDESGMPNNRFLAERTGGTYSTLKVQPAELEDSGVYFCASRSFTDSYNEQFFGPGTRLTVL.

This chain joins TRBV24-1 and TRBJ2-3; TCRdb returns TRBD2, unconfirmable since there is no DNA. The V gene's germline CDR1 is KGHDR and CDR2 SFDVKD. The CDR3 spans 16 residues. The CDR3 sequence is CATSEEGRARTDTQYF.

The V call is TRBV5-4, the J call TRBJ2-3; TCRdb reports TRBD1, a call that lacks DNA to check it against. This CDR3 contains 15 residues. Germline V gene data show CDR1 as SGHNT and CDR2 as YYREEE (reference sequence). CDR3 loop: CASRRDRGSTDTQYF.

The J gene is TRBJ2-2, the V gene TRBV20-1; the TRBD1 assignment by TCRdb is unverifiable without DNA. The CDR3 is 14 amino acids. The germline V gene has CDR1 DFQATT and CDR2 SNEGSKA (reference sequence). CDR3 sequence: CSAPRQGIAGELFF.

This chain joins TRBV6-1 and TRBJ2-4; the D gene TCRdb calls, TRBD1, cannot be checked with no DNA. CDR3 length equals 14 residues. The germline gives CDR1 MNHNS, CDR2 SASEGT. CDR3 protein: CASRDRGFKNIQYF.

V and J are TRBV5-1 and TRBJ2-1; the D call of TRBD1 rests on TCRdb alone, since no DNA is present to check it. CDR1 and CDR2 (germline): SGHRS, YFSETQ. This CDR3 is 14 amino acids long. CDR3 loop: CASSQDSKKNEQFF.

J is TRBJ1-1 and V is TRBV5-1; TCRdb reports TRBD1, a call that lacks DNA to check it against. This CDR3 contains 15 residues. Per germline, CDR1 SGHRS and CDR2 YFSETQ. The chain's CDR3 is CASSKRQGGDTEAFF. Based on the CDR3 plus reference TRBV5-1 and TRBJ1-1, the full variable domain is KAGVTQTPRYLIKTRGQQVTLSCSPISGHRSVSWYQQTPGQGLQFLFEYFSETQRNKGNFPGRFSGRQFSNSRSEMNVSTLELGDSALYLCASSKRQGGDTEAFFGQGTRLTVV.

V and J are TRBV5-1 and TRBJ2-2; no DNA is available, so the TRBD2 call from TCRdb remains unchecked. The CDR3 totals 15 residues. Germline V gene sequence: CDR1 SGHRS, CDR2 YFSETQ. The CDR3 here is CASSFGTINTGELFF.

The chain links TRBV7-9 to TRBJ2-1; lacking DNA, the TRBD1 call made by TCRdb goes unchecked. CDR1 SEHNR and CDR2 FQNEAQ come from the germline V gene (reference sequence). The CDR3 has 16 residues. CDR3 amino acids: CASSIHRDRTDNEQFF.

The rearrangement joins TRBV20-1 to TRBJ1-1. CDR3 length equals 12 residues. Germline V gene lookup returns CDR1 DFQATT and CDR2 SNEGSKA (reference sequence). CDR3 residues: CSASLLNTQAFF.

The chain combines TRBV5-4 with TRBJ2-2; TCRdb reports TRBD2, a call that lacks DNA to check it against. The CDR3 totals 16 residues. Per germline, CDR1 SGHNT and CDR2 YYREEE (reference sequence). The CDR3 spells CASSSRASGSPGELFF.

This chain connects TRBV11-2 to TRBJ2-5; TCRdb's assignment of TRBD2 cannot be checked, as there is no DNA. The germline V gene encodes CDR1 SGHAT and CDR2 FQNNGV. The length of the CDR3 is 15 residues. The CDR3 sequence is CASSLGLAPRETQYF. The full variable domain, with the rest looked up from reference TRBV11-2 and TRBJ2-5, is EAGVAQSPRYKIIEKRQSVAFWCNPISGHATLYWYQQILGQGPKLLIQFQNNGVVDDSQLPKDRFSAERLKGVDSTLKIQPAKLEDSAVYLCASSLGLAPRETQYFGPGTRLLVL.

This chain connects TRBV2 to TRBJ2-3. CDR3 length: 14 residues. CDR1 SNHLY and CDR2 FYNNEI come from the germline V gene. CDR3 sequence reads: CAVKSRSSTDTQYF.